The clone carrying this T cell receptor (beta chain) was found a few times. What it binds is not known. This entry comes from a study of human T cells and chemical hapten exposure. There are 15 residues in the CDR3. In germline, CDR1 is MNHEY, CDR2 SVGAGI. Trimming shortened V by 5 bases and J by 0 bases, and 13 bases separated the two germline ends. Per the original methods: With a range of about 20,000 to 690,600, the median per sample was roughly 91,000 TCRs. Each CDR3 protein is one row after TCRdb ran MiXCR on the RACE reads. None of the V and J calls come from the authors' own analysis; TCRdb made them. The sample holds more than 300,000 distinct CDR3 sequences, 5.1% seen once. Study-wide points: TCRs exceeding a frequency of 1 in 1000 stayed unchanged under DPC sensitization. As the donors had alopecia, their immune response may differ from healthy people's.

As for time point: pre-sensitization, week 0. The treatment denotes: therapeutic diphenylcyclopropenone sensitization with weekly scalp DPC. The gene calls are TRBV6-5 and TRBJ1-1, with no clear D. This sequence originates from a woman aged 50 to 65 with alopecia areata. Some clones in this sample may be carry-over from other donors' samples. This material consisted of whole blood, taken in connection with sensitization to the hapten diphenylcyclopropenone (DPC). As DNA, the CDR3 is TGTGCCAGCAGTAACGAACAGCCTCTGAACACTGAAGCTTTCTTT. It yields the protein CASSNEQPLNTEAFF.